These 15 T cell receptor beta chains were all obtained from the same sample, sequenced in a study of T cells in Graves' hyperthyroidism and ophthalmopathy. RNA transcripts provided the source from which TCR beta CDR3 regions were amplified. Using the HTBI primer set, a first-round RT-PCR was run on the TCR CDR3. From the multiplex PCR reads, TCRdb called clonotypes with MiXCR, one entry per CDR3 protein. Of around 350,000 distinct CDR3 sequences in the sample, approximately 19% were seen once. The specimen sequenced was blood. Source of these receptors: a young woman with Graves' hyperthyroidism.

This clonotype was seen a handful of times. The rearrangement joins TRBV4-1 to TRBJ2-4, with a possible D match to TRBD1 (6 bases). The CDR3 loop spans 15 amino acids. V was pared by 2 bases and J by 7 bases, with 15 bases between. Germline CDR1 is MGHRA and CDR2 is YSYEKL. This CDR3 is CASSQPTGLENIQYF. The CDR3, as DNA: TGCGCCAGCAGCCAACCGACAGGATTAGAGAACATTCAGTACTTC.

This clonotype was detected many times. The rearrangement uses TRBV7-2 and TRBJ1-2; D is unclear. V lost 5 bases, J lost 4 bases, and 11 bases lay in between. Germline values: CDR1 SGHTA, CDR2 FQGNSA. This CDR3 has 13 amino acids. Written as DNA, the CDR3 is TGTGCCAGCAGCACAGTACGCTTCTATGGCTACACCTTC. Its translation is CASSTVRFYGYTF.

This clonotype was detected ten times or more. CDR3 amino acids: CASSEAGRANYGYTF. The CDR3 nucleotides read TGTGCCAGCAGTGAAGCAGGCCGCGCTAACTATGGCTACACCTTC. The V call is TRBV6-1, the J call TRBJ1-2; D unclear. CDR3 size: 15 residues. Trimming cost V 0 bases and J 0 bases, with 8 bases left between them. CDR1 is MNHNS, CDR2 SASEGT, per germline.

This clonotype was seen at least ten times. CDR3 bases: TGTGCCAGCAGTTTTAATCCCGGACGTGGGGACGAGCAGTACTTC. This gives the protein CASSFNPGRGDEQYF. The V gene is TRBV28, the J gene TRBJ2-7, with unresolved D. The CDR3 consists of 15 residues. CDR1 is MDHEN and CDR2 is SYDVKM in the germline V gene. The V end was cut by 3 bases, the J end by 5 bases, with 17 bases between.

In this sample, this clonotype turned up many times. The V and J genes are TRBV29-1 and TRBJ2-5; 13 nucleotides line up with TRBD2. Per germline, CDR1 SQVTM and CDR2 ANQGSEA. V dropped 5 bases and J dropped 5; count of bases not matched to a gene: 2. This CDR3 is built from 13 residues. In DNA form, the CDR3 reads TGCAGCGTTACTAGCGGGGGGGCCGAGACCCAGTACTTC. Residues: CSVTSGGAETQYF.

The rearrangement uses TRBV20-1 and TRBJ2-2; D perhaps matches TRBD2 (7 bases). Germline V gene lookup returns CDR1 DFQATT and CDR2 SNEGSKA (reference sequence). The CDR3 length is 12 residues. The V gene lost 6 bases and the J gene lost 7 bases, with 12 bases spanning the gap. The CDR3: CSARGAGGELFF. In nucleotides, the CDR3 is TGCAGTGCCCGGGGGGCGGGCGGGGAGCTGTTTTTT.

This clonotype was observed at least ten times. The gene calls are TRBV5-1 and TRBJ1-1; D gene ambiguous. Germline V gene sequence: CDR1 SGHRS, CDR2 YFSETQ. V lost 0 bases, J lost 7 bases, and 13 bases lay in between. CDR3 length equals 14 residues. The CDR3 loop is CASSLVGQNFEAFF. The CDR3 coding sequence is TGCGCCAGCAGCTTGGTGGGTCAGAACTTTGAAGCTTTCTTT.

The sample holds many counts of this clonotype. This CDR3 reads CASSLAGIGELFF. The CDR3 DNA reads TGTGCCAGCAGCTTAGCGGGGATCGGGGAGCTGTTTTTT. The V gene is TRBV7-9, the J gene TRBJ2-2, with D unresolved. Germline V gene data show CDR1 as SEHNR and CDR2 as FQNEAQ (reference sequence). Trimming cost V 0 bases and J 7 bases, with 6 bases left between them. The CDR3 is 13 residues long.

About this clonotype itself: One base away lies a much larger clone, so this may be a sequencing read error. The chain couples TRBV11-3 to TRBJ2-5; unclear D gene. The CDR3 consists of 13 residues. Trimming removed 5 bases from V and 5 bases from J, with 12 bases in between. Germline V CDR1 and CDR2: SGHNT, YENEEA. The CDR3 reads CASSVWSTETQYF. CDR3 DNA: TGTGCCAGCAGCGTGTGGTCTACGGAGACCCAGTACTTC. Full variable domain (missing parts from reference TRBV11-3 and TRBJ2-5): EAGVVQSPRYKIIEKKQPVAFWCNPISGHNTLYWYLQNLGQGPELLIRYENEEAVDDSQLPKDRFSAERLKGVDSTLKIQPAELGDSAVYLCASSVWSTETQYFGPGTRLLVL.

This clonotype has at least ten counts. For the CDR3, the DNA is TGTGCCAGCAGCAAAGGGGGGAGGGGGCGCGACTATGGCTACACCTTC. This gives the protein CASSKGGRGRDYGYTF. The rearrangement uses TRBV12-3 or TRBV12-4 and TRBJ1-2; TRBD1 matches at 7 bases. The CDR3 contains 16 residues. V lost 6 bases, J lost 3 bases, and 13 bases stayed unmatched.

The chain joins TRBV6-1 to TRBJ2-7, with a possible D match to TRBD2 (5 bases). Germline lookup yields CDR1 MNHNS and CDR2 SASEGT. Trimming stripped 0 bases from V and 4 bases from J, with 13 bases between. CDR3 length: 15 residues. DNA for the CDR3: TGTGCCAGCAGTGAAGCATACAGCGGAGCTTACGAGCAGTACTTC. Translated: CASSEAYSGAYEQYF.

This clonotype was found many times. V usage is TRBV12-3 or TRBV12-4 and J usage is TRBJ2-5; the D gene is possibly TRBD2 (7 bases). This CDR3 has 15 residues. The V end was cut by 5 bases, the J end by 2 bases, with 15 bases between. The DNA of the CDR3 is TGTGCCAGCAGTGCCGGAGGGAGGGGGCAAGAGACCCAGTACTTC. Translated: CASSAGGRGQETQYF.

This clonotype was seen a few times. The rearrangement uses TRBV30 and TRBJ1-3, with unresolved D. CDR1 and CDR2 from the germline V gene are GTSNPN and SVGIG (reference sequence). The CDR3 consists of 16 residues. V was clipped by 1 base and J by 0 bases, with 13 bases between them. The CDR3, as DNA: TGTGCCTGGAGTGACCCTGTTGTGGGCTCTGGAAACACCATATATTTT. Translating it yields CAWSDPVVGSGNTIYF.

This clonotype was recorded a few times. CDR3 in amino acids: CASSPTVDRLGTEAFF. CDR3 DNA: TGCGCCAGCAGCCCAACAGTAGACAGACTAGGCACTGAAGCTTTCTTT. This rearrangement joins TRBV5-1 to TRBJ1-1; possible D gene TRBD1, 5 bases. The CDR3 is 16 amino acids. V lost 4 bases to trimming and J lost 4 bases, with 20 bases between them. Germline lookup yields CDR1 SGHRS and CDR2 YFSETQ. Full variable domain (rest looked up from reference TRBV5-1 and TRBJ1-1): KAGVTQTPRYLIKTRGQQVTLSCSPISGHRSVSWYQQTPGQGLQFLFEYFSETQRNKGNFPGRFSGRQFSNSRSEMNVSTLELGDSALYLCASSPTVDRLGTEAFFGQGTRLTVV.

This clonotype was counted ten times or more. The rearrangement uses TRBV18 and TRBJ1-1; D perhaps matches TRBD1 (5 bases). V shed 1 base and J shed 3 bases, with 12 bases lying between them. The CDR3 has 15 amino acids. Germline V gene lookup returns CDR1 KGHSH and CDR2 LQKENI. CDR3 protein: CASSPLQGMDTEAFF. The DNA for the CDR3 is TGTGCCAGCTCACCACTGCAGGGTATGGACACTGAAGCTTTCTTT.